The 31 T cell receptor beta chains below were found in one sample sequenced in a study of cytomegalovirus exposure and HLA in healthy donors. Sequencing was performed with immunoSEQ multiplex PCR; in TCRdb, only in-frame clones are kept and a portion is missing. The sample has about 150,000 clones; 86% are singletons. The sequenced sample consisted of PBMCs. Every receptor here comes from a human donor in good health.

V is TRBV9 and J is TRBJ1-1; D call uncertain. Germline CDR1 SGDLS, CDR2 YYNGEE. Between the trimmed V and J ends, which lost 0 bases and 4 bases, there was a span of 7 bases. The CDR3 loop spans 13 amino acids. Written as DNA, the CDR3 is TGTGCCAGCAGCGTAGGGGCTGGCACTGAAGCTTTCTTT. Translated, it gives CASSVGAGTEAFF.

The CDR3 sequence is CASSLGLASHEQYF. CDR3 sequence (DNA): TGCGCCAGCAGCTTGGGACTAGCTTCCCACGAGCAGTACTTC. The chain has TRBV5-1 and TRBJ2-7; 7 nucleotides line up with TRBD2. Germline V gene data show CDR1 as SGHRS and CDR2 as YFSETQ. The trim removed 0 bases at V and 5 bases at J, leaving 5 bases unmatched. The CDR3 runs 14 residues.

This sequence joins TRBV27 and TRBJ2-2; 7 positions agree with TRBD1. CDR3 length: 16 amino acids. Germline values: CDR1 MNHEY, CDR2 SMNVEV (reference sequence). J was trimmed by 2 bases and V by 6 bases; bases with no gene match: 9. CDR3 sequence: CASSHNTGDNTGELFF. In DNA form, the CDR3 reads TGTGCCAGCAGCCACAACACAGGGGATAACACCGGGGAGCTGTTTTTT.

V and J are TRBV6-1 and TRBJ1-2; 8 bases align to TRBD1. Per germline, CDR1 MNHNS and CDR2 SASEGT. Germline trimming cut 5 bases from V and 7 bases from J; bases unmatched to any gene: 6. The CDR3 runs 13 residues. CDR3 sequence: CASSTGGRSGYTF. In DNA form, the CDR3 reads TGTGCCAGCAGTACAGGGGGTCGCTCTGGCTACACCTTC.

The chain employs TRBV11-1 and TRBJ2-5; 9 bases are a match to TRBD1. V shed 1 base and J 5 bases; nucleotides not matched to a gene: 5. This CDR3 is 15 amino acids long. The germline V gene has CDR1 SGHAT and CDR2 FQDESV (reference sequence). The CDR3 DNA is TGTGCCAGCAGCTTAGGGGACAGGGATCTTGAGACCCAGTACTTC. It translates to CASSLGDRDLETQYF.

The chain joins TRBV7-6 to TRBJ1-5; 7 nucleotides agree with TRBD1. Germline CDR1 is SGHVS and CDR2 is FNYEAQ. The CDR3 consists of 18 residues. J was trimmed by 2 bases and V by 1 base; bases with no gene match: 11. The CDR3 bases are TGTGCCAGCAGCTTAGAGCCACCCGGAGGGGGCGGCAATCAGCCCCAGCATTTT. This gives the protein CASSLEPPGGGGNQPQHF.

This chain joins TRBV9 and TRBJ2-3; 12 nucleotides align to TRBD2. Germline CDR1 reads SGDLS; CDR2 reads YYNGEE. The CDR3 is 15 amino acids. V trimming: 3 bases; J trimming: 1 base; junction bases outside the gene matches: 0. The CDR3 loop reads CASSASGRGTDTQYF. CDR3 coding DNA: TGTGCCAGCAGCGCTAGCGGGAGGGGCACAGATACGCAGTATTTT. Complete variable domain (other parts from reference TRBV9 and TRBJ2-3): DSGVTQTPKHLITATGQRVTLRCSPRSGDLSVYWYQQSLDQGLQFLIQYYNGEERAKGNILERFSAQQFPDLHSELNLSSLELGDSALYFCASSASGRGTDTQYFGPGTRLTVL.

The chain uses TRBV25-1 and TRBJ1-1; D is unresolved. The CDR3 has 15 residues. Trimming removed 4 bases at V and 3 bases at J, with 15 bases between. The germline CDR1 and CDR2 sequences are MGHDK and SYGVNS. The CDR3 DNA reads TGTGCCAGCAGTGGTTCCACTCCAGGTTACACTGAAGCTTTCTTT. It is translated as CASSGSTPGYTEAFF. Using reference TRBV25-1 and TRBJ1-1 for the parts outside the CDR3, the full variable domain is EADIYQTPRYLVIGTGKKITLECSQTMGHDKMYWYQQDPGMELHLIHYSYGVNSTEKGDLSSESTVSRIRTEHFPLTLESARPSHTSQYLCASSGSTPGYTEAFFGQGTRLTVV.

The rearrangement uses TRBV27 and TRBJ2-7; tentatively, D is TRBD1 (5 bases). CDR3 length equals 14 residues. Trimming removed 8 bases at V and 5 bases at J, with 19 bases between. Germline V lookup: CDR1 MNHEY, CDR2 SMNVEV (reference sequence). This CDR3 is CASGRRQSAHEQYF. The CDR3, as DNA: TGTGCCAGCGGTAGACGACAGTCCGCCCACGAGCAGTACTTC.

This CDR3 is CASSGGQGAPGWNEKLFF. CDR3 DNA: TGCGCCAGCAGCGGGGGACAGGGGGCGCCCGGGTGGAATGAAAAACTGTTTTTT. The chain uses TRBV5-1 and TRBJ1-4; 12 bases align to TRBD1. This CDR3 spans 18 amino acids. Trimming took 4 bases from V and 5 from J; bases not matched to a gene: 12. Germline V gene lookup returns CDR1 SGHRS and CDR2 YFSETQ. The entire variable domain, with the rest obtained from reference TRBV5-1 and TRBJ1-4, is as follows: KAGVTQTPRYLIKTRGQQVTLSCSPISGHRSVSWYQQTPGQGLQFLFEYFSETQRNKGNFPGRFSGRQFSNSRSEMNVSTLELGDSALYLCASSGGQGAPGWNEKLFFGSGTQLSVL.

The chain links TRBV5-5 to TRBJ2-7; TRBD2 matches at 12 bases. The germline V gene encodes CDR1 SGHKS and CDR2 YYEKEE (reference sequence). V lost 0 bases, J lost 3 bases, and 4 bases stayed unmatched. The CDR3 spans 16 residues. The CDR3, as DNA: TGTGCCAGCAGCTTGGTGACTAGCGGGGGAAGCTACGAGCAGTACTTC. The encoded protein is CASSLVTSGGSYEQYF.

V gene TRBV11-2 combines with J gene TRBJ2-7; 9 bases align to TRBD1. Looked up from germline, CDR1 is SGHAT and CDR2 is FQNNGV. J gave up 2 bases and V 1 base, and 6 bases lay outside the gene matches. The length of the CDR3 is 16 residues. The DNA of the CDR3 is TGTGCCAGCAGCTTAGGTAGGGGACAGGGAGCCTACGAGCAGTACTTC. It encodes CASSLGRGQGAYEQYF.

For this clone: The same CDR3 can be traced to other DNA sequences in this sample. The chain carries TRBV7-8 and TRBJ1-5; tentative D call: TRBD1 (5 bases). This CDR3 region has 14 residues. The V gene's germline CDR1 is SGHVS and CDR2 FQNEAQ. The germline V and J ends were trimmed by 6 bases and 4 bases, with 13 bases remaining between them. The CDR3 nucleotides are TGTGCCAGCAGTCTAGGGGAGGGTAATCAGCCCCAGCATTTT. Translating it yields CASSLGEGNQPQHF. Complete variable domain (other parts from reference TRBV7-8 and TRBJ1-5): GAGVSQSPRYKVAKRGQDVALRCDPISGHVSLFWYQQALGQGPEFLTYFQNEAQLDKSGLPSDRFFAERPEGSVSTLKIQRTQQEDSAVYLCASSLGEGNQPQHFGDGTRLSIL.

The chain couples TRBV27 to TRBJ1-2; the match to TRBD1 covers 8 bases. CDR3 length: 15 residues. CDR1 and CDR2 from the germline V gene are MNHEY and SMNVEV (reference sequence). The junction had 10 bases not matched to a gene; V was cut back by 3 bases and J by 7 bases. In DNA form, the CDR3 reads TGTGCCAGCAGTTTCCGCATCGGACAGGGTGGTGGCTACACCTTC. Residues: CASSFRIGQGGGYTF.

The chain employs TRBV15 and TRBJ2-7, with D possibly matching TRBD1 (6 bases). Germline V CDR1 and CDR2: LNHNV, YYDKDF (reference sequence). The CDR3 length is 13 residues. The V and J ends lost 5 bases and 1 base respectively, with 9 bases between them. The CDR3 here is CATSRDKSYEQYF. CDR3 DNA sequence: TGTGCCACCAGCCGGGACAAGTCCTACGAGCAGTACTTC.

The chain combines TRBV27 with TRBJ1-2; D remains unclear. The CDR3 covers 13 residues. The V and J ends lost 3 bases and 7 bases respectively, with 12 bases between them. CDR1 and CDR2 from the germline V gene are MNHEY and SMNVEV (reference sequence). CDR3 DNA sequence: TGTGCCAGCAGTTTTCGGGGTGTGGGTGGCTACACCTTC. Encoded protein: CASSFRGVGGYTF.

This clone appeared a few times. This chain uses TRBV5-6 with TRBJ1-2; unclear D gene. V was trimmed by 4 bases and J by 4 bases, leaving 8 bases between them. The length of the CDR3 is 12 residues. Germline values: CDR1 SGHDT, CDR2 YYEEEE. As DNA, the CDR3 is TGTGCCAGCAGCCCCGGTAGCTATGGCTACACCTTC. Translation: CASSPGSYGYTF.

This clone appeared a few times. The rearrangement links TRBV19 to TRBJ2-7; possibly TRBD1 for D (6 bases). The germline V gene encodes CDR1 LNHDA and CDR2 SQIVND (reference sequence). The ends were cut back, 4 bases at V and 1 base at J, with 14 bases in the middle. The CDR3 has 15 residues. This CDR3 is CASSTFTGISYEQYF. The CDR3 DNA sequence: TGTGCCAGTAGTACCTTCACAGGGATTTCCTACGAGCAGTACTTC.

This chain links TRBV19 with TRBJ1-2, with D perhaps TRBD1 (6 bases). The CDR3 runs 13 residues. Germline CDR1 is LNHDA and CDR2 is SQIVND (reference sequence). Trimming removed 5 bases from V and 4 bases from J, with 11 bases in between. In DNA form, the CDR3 reads TGTGCCAGTAGTCCGATGGACAGCTATGGCTACACCTTC. Amino acids: CASSPMDSYGYTF.

The V gene is TRBV5-4, the J gene TRBJ1-2, with D hard to call. The germline V gene encodes CDR1 SGHNT and CDR2 YYREEE (reference sequence). This CDR3 is built from 16 residues. The ends were cut back, 4 bases at V and 3 bases at J, with 19 bases in the middle. The CDR3 DNA follows: TGTGCCAGCAGCCCCGCCGGTGGTTCAGACTACTATGGCTACACCTTC. It translates to CASSPAGGSDYYGYTF.

DNA for the CDR3: TGTGCCAGCAGTGACTCGTTTCGGGAGGGCCGTCGGGGTGAGCAGTTCTTC. This encodes CASSDSFREGRRGEQFF. The rearrangement uses TRBV6-4 and TRBJ2-1, with 8 bases fitting TRBD2. V lost 0 bases, J lost 9 bases, and 13 bases stayed unmatched. The CDR3 has 17 residues. Looked up from germline, CDR1 is MRHNA and CDR2 is SNTAGT.

The V gene is TRBV5-1, the J gene TRBJ1-2; 10 bases map to TRBD1. V dropped 6 bases and J dropped 3; count of bases not matched to a gene: 8. The length of the CDR3 is 15 residues. CDR1 SGHRS and CDR2 YFSETQ come from the germline V gene. Here the CDR3 DNA reads TGCGCCAGCACCAGGGGCGGGACAGGGGACTATGGCTACACCTTC. Protein: CASTRGGTGDYGYTF.

This rearrangement joins TRBV18 to TRBJ2-1, with TRBD2 matching over 14 bases. From germline, CDR1 is KGHSH and CDR2 LQKENI. CDR3 size: 16 residues. The V gene end was trimmed by 0 bases and the J gene end by 6 bases; junction bases not matched to a gene: 1. CDR3 sequence (DNA): TGTGCCAGCTCACCACCGGGGACTAGCGGGAGCAATGAGCAGTTCTTC. This encodes CASSPPGTSGSNEQFF.

The V call is TRBV7-9, the J call TRBJ1-1; tentative D call: TRBD1 (6 bases). This CDR3 region has 16 residues. With 5 bases removed from V and 7 bases from J, the gap between germline ends came to 23 bases. Germline V gives CDR1 SEHNR, CDR2 FQNEAQ (reference sequence). CDR3 bases: TGTGCCAGCAGCCTAAAAGGACAGATCGCAATCCTTGAAGCTTTCTTT. It translates to CASSLKGQIAILEAFF.

This chain links TRBV29-1 with TRBJ2-7, with D perhaps matching TRBD1 (6 bases). The V end lost 2 bases, the J end lost 3 bases, and 17 bases lay between the germline ends. The CDR3 has 15 residues. Germline V gene lookup returns CDR1 SQVTM and CDR2 ANQGSEA. In DNA form, the CDR3 reads TGCAGCGTTGAAACGGGACAAAAGATCGACTACGAGCAGTACTTC. This encodes CSVETGQKIDYEQYF.

This clone was seen just once. The chain combines TRBV4-1 with TRBJ1-2; 7 bases agree with TRBD1. In germline, CDR1 is MGHRA, CDR2 YSYEKL. CDR3 length: 14 amino acids. Germline trimming cut 0 bases from V and 7 bases from J; bases unmatched to any gene: 5. The CDR3 loop is CASSQDRTGSGYTF. The CDR3, as DNA: TGCGCCAGCAGCCAAGATAGGACAGGTTCTGGCTACACCTTC.

The chain joins TRBV5-6 to TRBJ2-1; TRBD2 matches at 9 bases. The CDR3 has 15 amino acids. Trimming at V came to 2 bases and at J to 6 bases, leaving 6 bases not matched to a gene. CDR1 and CDR2 (germline): SGHDT, YYEEEE. CDR3 bases: TGTGCCAGCAGCTTTGCGGGGGGGGCCGGCAATGAGCAGTTCTTC. This gives the protein CASSFAGGAGNEQFF.

The V and J genes are TRBV25-1 and TRBJ2-1, with D possibly being TRBD1 (6 bases). Germline CDR1 is MGHDK and CDR2 is SYGVNS. The V gene lost 2 bases and the J gene lost 0 bases, with 14 bases spanning the gap. This CDR3 comprises 17 residues. CDR3 residues: CASSENSNRVSYNEQFF. CDR3 nucleotides: TGTGCCAGCAGTGAAAACTCCAACAGGGTCTCCTACAATGAGCAGTTCTTC. The variable domain in full, completed from reference TRBV25-1 and TRBJ2-1, reads EADIYQTPRYLVIGTGKKITLECSQTMGHDKMYWYQQDPGMELHLIHYSYGVNSTEKGDLSSESTVSRIRTEHFPLTLESARPSHTSQYLCASSENSNRVSYNEQFFGPGTRLTVL.

V is TRBV19 and J is TRBJ1-5, with TRBD1 matching 7 bases. Germline V gene lookup returns CDR1 LNHDA and CDR2 SQIVND (reference sequence). The CDR3 spans 15 residues. J gave up 7 bases and V 5 bases, and 11 bases lay outside the gene matches. CDR3 sequence reads: CASSLPDRFGQPQHF. The CDR3 DNA sequence: TGTGCCAGTAGTCTCCCGGACAGGTTCGGACAGCCCCAGCATTTT. Combining the CDR3 with reference TRBV19 and TRBJ1-5 gives the whole variable domain DGGITQSPKYLFRKEGQNVTLSCEQNLNHDAMYWYRQDPGQGLRLIYYSQIVNDFQKGDIAEGYSVSREKKESFPLTVTSAQKNPTAFYLCASSLPDRFGQPQHFGDGTRLSIL.

The rearrangement joins TRBV10-3 to TRBJ1-4; 7 bases match TRBD1. CDR1 is ENHRY and CDR2 is SYGVKD in the germline V gene. The CDR3 sequence is 13 residues long. Unmatched junction bases numbered 2, after V lost 3 bases and J lost 7 bases. CDR3 protein: CAISEGDSEKLFF. The DNA of the CDR3 is TGTGCCATCAGTGAAGGGGACAGTGAAAAACTGTTTTTT.

The rearrangement joins TRBV7-8 to TRBJ1-5; 9 nucleotides align to TRBD1. The V gene's germline CDR1 is SGHVS and CDR2 FQNEAQ. V trimming: 4 bases; J trimming: 2 bases; junction bases outside the gene matches: 0. The CDR3 runs to 14 residues. The CDR3 nucleotides are TGTGCCAGCAGCTGGACAGGGGGCAATCAGCCCCAGCATTTT. This encodes CASSWTGGNQPQHF. The variable domain in full, completed from reference TRBV7-8 and TRBJ1-5, reads GAGVSQSPRYKVAKRGQDVALRCDPISGHVSLFWYQQALGQGPEFLTYFQNEAQLDKSGLPSDRFFAERPEGSVSTLKIQRTQQEDSAVYLCASSWTGGNQPQHFGDGTRLSIL.